This T cell receptor beta chain appears in the sequencing data of a study of blood T cell repertoires in COVID-19. Germline loops: CDR1 SQVTM, CDR2 ANQGSEA. The V segment lost 5 bases and the J segment 6 bases; nucleotides outside the gene matches: 8. This CDR3 has 14 amino acids. Repertoires were generated with immunoSEQ multiplex PCR, while TCRdb's copy carries only in-frame clones and drops some. This sample yields 300,000 to 350,000 clones, of which approximately 85% are seen a single time; around 2.1% belongs to the top ten. The specimen was PBMCs or T cells enriched from blood (not recorded which). The genes are TRBV29-1 and TRBJ2-3, with 10 bases aligning to TRBD1. This clonotype originated in a man aged 25-45 years who had recovered from COVID-19. CDR3 sequence (DNA): TGCAGCGTTCGTCCCGGGACAGGGGAGGATACGCAGTATTTT. Encoded protein: CSVRPGTGEDTQYF.